Given below is one T cell receptor (beta chain) in context. This specimen belongs to a study of blood T cell repertoires in COVID-19. Study in general: Acute and convalescent COVID-19 samples came from the United States, Italy and Spain. T cells, B-cell-depleted T cells, or PBMCs supplied cDNA or gDNA.

The germline V gene has CDR1 MNHEY and CDR2 SVGAGI. The CDR3 contains 13 residues. Between the trimmed V and J ends, which lost 2 bases and 5 bases, there was a span of 8 bases. Original data processing: Counts of nucleated cells, estimated from reference gene primer amplification, were obtained. Here immunoSEQ multiplex PCR was the method, and the copy in TCRdb shows in-frame clones only, minus some. That table gives V, J and clone size, and the DNA gave D and trimming. The sample has 10,000 to 15,000 clones, around 83% seen once; the top ten hold 20% to 25%. The receptor's source is a man aged 35-49 years with active or convalescent COVID-19. Sequencing was carried out using peripheral blood. This chain links TRBV6-5 with TRBJ2-3; no clear D. In DNA form, the CDR3 reads TGTGCCAGCAGTTACAATATCAGAGATACGCAGTATTTT. Translation gives CASSYNIRDTQYF.